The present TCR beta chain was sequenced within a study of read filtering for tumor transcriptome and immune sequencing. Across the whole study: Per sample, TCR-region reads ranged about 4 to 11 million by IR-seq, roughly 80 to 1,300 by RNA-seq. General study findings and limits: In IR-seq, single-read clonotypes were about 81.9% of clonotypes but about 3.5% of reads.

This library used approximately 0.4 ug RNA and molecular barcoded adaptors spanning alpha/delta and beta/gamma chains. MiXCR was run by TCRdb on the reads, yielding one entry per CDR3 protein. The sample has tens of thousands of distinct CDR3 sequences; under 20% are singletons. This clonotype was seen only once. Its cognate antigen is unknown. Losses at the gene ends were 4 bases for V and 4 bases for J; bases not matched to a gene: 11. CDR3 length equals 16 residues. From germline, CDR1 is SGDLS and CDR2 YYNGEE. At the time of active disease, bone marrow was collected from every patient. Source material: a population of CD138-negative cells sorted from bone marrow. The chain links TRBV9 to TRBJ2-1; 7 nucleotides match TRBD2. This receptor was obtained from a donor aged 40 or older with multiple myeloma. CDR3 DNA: TGTGCCAGCAGCTCTGGCGGGAGTGAGGATTACAATGAGCAGTTCTTC. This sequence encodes CASSSGGSEDYNEQFF.